Sequencing of this T cell receptor (beta chain) was carried out in a study of cytomegalovirus exposure and HLA in healthy donors. Vbeta (60) and Jbeta (13) primers were used in the PCR. The repertoire was sequenced with immunoSEQ multiplex PCR; TCRdb's copy has only in-frame clones and lacks some. In the table there are approximately 170,000 clones, 80% to 85% of which are singletons. V dropped 2 bases and J dropped 0; count of bases not matched to a gene: 10. This CDR3 is 18 amino acids long. Germline CDR1 is MGHDK and CDR2 is SYGVNS. This chain uses TRBV25-1 with TRBJ1-3, with 7 bases identical to TRBD1. The specimen was PBMCs. The clonotype comes from a human donor in good health. The CDR3 nucleotides are TGTGCCAGCAGTGAAACATCACACAGGGGCTACTCTGGAAACACCATATATTTT. Protein sequence: CASSETSHRGYSGNTIYF.